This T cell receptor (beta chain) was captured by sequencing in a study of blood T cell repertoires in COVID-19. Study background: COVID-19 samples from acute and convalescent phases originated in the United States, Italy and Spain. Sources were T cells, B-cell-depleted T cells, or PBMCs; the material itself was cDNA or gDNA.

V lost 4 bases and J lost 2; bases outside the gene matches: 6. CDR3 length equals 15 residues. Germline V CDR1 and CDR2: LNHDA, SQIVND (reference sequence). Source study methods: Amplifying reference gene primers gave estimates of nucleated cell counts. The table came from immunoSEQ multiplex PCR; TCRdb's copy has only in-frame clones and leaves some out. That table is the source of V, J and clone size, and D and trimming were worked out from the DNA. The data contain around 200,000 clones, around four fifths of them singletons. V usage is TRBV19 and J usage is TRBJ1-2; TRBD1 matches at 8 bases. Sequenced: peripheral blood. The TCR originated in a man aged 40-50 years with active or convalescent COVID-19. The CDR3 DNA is TGTGCCAGTAGTAACCCAGGGGGCAACAACTATGGCTACACCTTC. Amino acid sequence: CASSNPGGNNYGYTF.